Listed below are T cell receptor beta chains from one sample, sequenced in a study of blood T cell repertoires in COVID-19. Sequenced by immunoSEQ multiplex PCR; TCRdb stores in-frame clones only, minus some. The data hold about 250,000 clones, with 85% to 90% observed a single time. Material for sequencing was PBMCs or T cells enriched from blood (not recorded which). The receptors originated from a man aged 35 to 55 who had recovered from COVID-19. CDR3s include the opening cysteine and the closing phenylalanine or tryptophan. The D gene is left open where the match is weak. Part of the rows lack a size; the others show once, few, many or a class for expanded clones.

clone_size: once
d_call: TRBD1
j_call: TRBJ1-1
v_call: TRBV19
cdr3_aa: CASSLGGTITEAFF
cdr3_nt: TGTGCCAGTAGCCTAGGGGGCACGATCACTGAAGCTTTCTTT

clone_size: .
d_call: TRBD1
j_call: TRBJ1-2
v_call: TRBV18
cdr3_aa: CASSPATGSVVGYTF
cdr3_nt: TGTGCCAGCTCACCTGCGACAGGGAGTGTGGTAGGCTACACCTTC

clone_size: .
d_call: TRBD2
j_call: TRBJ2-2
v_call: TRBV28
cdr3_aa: CASRQTETSGKNTGELFF
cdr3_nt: TGTGCCAGCAGGCAAACCGAGACTAGCGGGAAGAACACCGGGGAGCTGTTTTTT

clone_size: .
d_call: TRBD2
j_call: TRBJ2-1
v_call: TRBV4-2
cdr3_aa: CASSLSRSGSYNEQFF
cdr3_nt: TGTGCCAGCAGCTTAAGCCGGAGCGGGAGTTACAATGAGCAGTTCTTC

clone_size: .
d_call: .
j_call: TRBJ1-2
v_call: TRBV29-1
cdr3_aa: CSVEYSGAFGGYTF
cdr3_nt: TGCAGCGTTGAATACTCAGGCGCCTTCGGCGGCTACACCTTC

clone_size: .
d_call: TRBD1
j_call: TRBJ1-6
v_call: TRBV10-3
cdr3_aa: CAISESRTGVNSPLHF
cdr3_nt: TGTGCCATCAGTGAGTCTAGGACAGGGGTCAATTCACCCCTCCACTTT

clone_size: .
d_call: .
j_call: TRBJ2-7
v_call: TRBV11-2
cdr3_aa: CASSLAGDSYEQYF
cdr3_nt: TGTGCCAGCAGCTTAGCGGGGGATTCCTACGAGCAGTACTTC

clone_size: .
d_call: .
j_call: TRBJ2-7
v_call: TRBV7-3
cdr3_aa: CASSHGRVPYEQYF
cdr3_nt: TGTGCCAGCAGCCACGGCAGGGTCCCCTACGAGCAGTACTTC

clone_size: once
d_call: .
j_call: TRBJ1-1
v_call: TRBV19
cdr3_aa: CASSMTATNTEAFF
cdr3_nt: TGTGCCAGTAGTATGACAGCCACGAACACTGAAGCTTTCTTT

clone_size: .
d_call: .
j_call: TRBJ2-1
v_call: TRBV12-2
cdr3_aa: CASRLAGPGQRIYNEQFF
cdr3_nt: TGTGCAAGTCGCTTAGCTGGACCGGGACAGAGGATATACAATGAGCAGTTCTTC

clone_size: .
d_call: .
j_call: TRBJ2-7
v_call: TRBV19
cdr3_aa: CASSIIGESSEQYF
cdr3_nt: TGTGCCAGTAGTATTATAGGGGAATCTAGTGAGCAGTACTTC

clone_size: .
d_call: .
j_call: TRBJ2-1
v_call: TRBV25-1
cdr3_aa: CASSGLGGREQFF
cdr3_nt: TGTGCCAGCAGTGGGCTGGGGGGTCGTGAGCAGTTCTTC

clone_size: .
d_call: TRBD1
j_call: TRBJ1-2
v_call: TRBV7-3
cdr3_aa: CASSVGTGYGYTF
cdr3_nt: TGTGCCAGCAGCGTTGGGACAGGCTATGGCTACACCTTC

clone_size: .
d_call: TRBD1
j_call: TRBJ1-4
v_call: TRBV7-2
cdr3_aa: CASSRMGQSSEKLFF
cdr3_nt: TGTGCCAGCAGCCGGATGGGACAGTCGAGTGAAAAACTGTTTTTT

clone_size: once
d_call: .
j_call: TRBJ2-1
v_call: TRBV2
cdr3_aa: CASSEDSSYNEQFF
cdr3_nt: TGTGCCAGCAGTGAAGATAGCTCCTACAATGAGCAGTTCTTC

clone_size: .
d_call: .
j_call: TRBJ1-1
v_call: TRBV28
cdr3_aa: CASIPQIRGGNTEAFF
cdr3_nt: TGTGCCAGCATCCCCCAAATACGGGGGGGGAACACTGAAGCTTTCTTT

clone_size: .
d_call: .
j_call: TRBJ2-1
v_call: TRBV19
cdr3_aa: CASSLIGGGPGNEQFF
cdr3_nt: TGTGCCAGTAGCCTCATAGGGGGAGGGCCGGGGAATGAGCAGTTCTTC

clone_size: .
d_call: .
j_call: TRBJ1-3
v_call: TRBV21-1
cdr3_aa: CASSKEGGRGRNTIYF
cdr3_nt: TGTGCCAGCAGCAAAGAAGGGGGTAGGGGAAGGAACACCATATATTTT

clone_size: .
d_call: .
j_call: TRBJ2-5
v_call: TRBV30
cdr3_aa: CAWSDHRGGQETQYF
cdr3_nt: TGTGCCTGGAGTGATCACAGGGGGGGGCAAGAGACCCAGTACTTC

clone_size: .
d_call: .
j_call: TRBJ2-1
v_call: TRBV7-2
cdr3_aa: CASTGSSYNEQFF
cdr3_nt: TGTGCCAGTACAGGGAGCTCCTACAATGAGCAGTTCTTC

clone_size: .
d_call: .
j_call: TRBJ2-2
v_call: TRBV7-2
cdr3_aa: CASSLAPGRGFSGELFF
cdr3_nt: TGTGCCAGCAGCTTAGCGCCGGGAAGGGGGTTTAGCGGGGAGCTGTTTTTT

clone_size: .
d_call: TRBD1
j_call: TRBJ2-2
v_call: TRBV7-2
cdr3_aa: CASNDAGTVNTGELFF
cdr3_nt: TGTGCCAGCAACGACGCCGGGACAGTAAACACCGGGGAGCTGTTTTTT

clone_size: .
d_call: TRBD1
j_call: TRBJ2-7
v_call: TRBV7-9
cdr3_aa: CASSLDPGQGALGQYF
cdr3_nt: TGTGCCAGCAGCTTAGATCCGGGACAGGGGGCTTTAGGGCAGTACTTC

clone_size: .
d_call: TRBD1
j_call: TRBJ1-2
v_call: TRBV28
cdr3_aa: CASRSRQGRSVYGYTF
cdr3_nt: TGTGCCAGCAGATCTCGACAGGGACGTTCTGTCTATGGCTACACCTTC

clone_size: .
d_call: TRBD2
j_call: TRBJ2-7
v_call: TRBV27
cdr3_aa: CASSLGGSQVYEQYF
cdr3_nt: TGTGCCAGCAGTTTGGGGGGGTCCCAAGTTTACGAGCAGTACTTC

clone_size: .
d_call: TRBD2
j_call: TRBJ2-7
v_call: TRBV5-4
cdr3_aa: CASSPTRRASGLIEQYF
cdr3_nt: TGTGCCAGCAGTCCTACACGAAGGGCTAGCGGGTTAATCGAGCAGTACTTC

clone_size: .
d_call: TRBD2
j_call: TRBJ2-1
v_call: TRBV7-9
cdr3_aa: CASSLAYGGGAMNEQFF
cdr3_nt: TGTGCCAGCAGCTTAGCGTACGGCGGGGGGGCCATGAATGAGCAGTTCTTC

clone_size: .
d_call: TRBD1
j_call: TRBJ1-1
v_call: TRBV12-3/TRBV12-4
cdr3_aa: CASSMGQFEAFF
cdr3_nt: TGTGCCAGCAGCATGGGACAGTTCGAAGCTTTCTTT

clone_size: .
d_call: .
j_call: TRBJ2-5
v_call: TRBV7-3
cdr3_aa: CASSLRGGPETQYF
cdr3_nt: TGTGCCAGCAGCTTAAGGGGGGGCCCCGAGACCCAGTACTTC

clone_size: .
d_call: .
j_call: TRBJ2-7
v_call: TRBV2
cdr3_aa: CASGTDVYEQYF
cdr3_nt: TGTGCCAGCGGGACTGATGTTTACGAGCAGTACTTC

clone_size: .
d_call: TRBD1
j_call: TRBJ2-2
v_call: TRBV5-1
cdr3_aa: CASGPTGGIDTGELFF
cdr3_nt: TGCGCCAGCGGGCCGACAGGGGGCATCGACACCGGGGAGCTGTTTTTT

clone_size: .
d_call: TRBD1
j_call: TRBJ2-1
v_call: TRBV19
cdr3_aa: CASSTRMDRGVVYEQFF
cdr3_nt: TGTGCCAGTAGTACCCGGATGGACAGGGGGGTCGTGTATGAGCAGTTCTTC

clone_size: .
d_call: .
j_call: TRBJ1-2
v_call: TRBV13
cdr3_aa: CASSLDLQRRGYTF
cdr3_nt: TGTGCCAGCAGCTTAGATCTCCAGCGGAGAGGCTACACCTTC

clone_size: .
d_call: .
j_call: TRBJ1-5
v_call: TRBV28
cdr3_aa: CASSPTGSNQPQHF
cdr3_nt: TGTGCCAGCAGTCCCACAGGTTCTAATCAGCCCCAGCATTTT

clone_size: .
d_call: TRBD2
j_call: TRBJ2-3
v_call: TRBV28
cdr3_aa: CASSGRDPSSTDTQYF
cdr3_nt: TGTGCCAGTAGCGGGAGAGACCCCTCTAGCACAGATACGCAGTATTTT

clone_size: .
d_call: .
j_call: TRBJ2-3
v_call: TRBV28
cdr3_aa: CASTRMSDTQYF
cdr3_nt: TGTGCTTCGACTAGGATGTCAGATACGCAGTATTTT

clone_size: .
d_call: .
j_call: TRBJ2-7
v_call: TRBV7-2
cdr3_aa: CASSPNSYEQYF
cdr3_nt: TGTGCCAGCAGCCCCAACTCCTACGAGCAGTACTTC

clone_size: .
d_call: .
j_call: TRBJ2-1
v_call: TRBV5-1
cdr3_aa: CASSLGLSYNEQFF
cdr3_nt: TGCGCCAGCAGCCTGGGACTCTCCTACAATGAGCAGTTCTTC

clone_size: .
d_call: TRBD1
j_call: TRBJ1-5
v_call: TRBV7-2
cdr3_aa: CASSLRTGSDQPQHF
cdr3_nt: TGTGCCAGCAGCTTGAGGACAGGGTCTGATCAGCCCCAGCATTTT

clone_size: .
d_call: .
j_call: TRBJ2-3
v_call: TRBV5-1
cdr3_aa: CASSQITAGTDTQYF
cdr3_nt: TGCGCCAGCAGCCAAATCACAGCAGGCACAGATACGCAGTATTTT

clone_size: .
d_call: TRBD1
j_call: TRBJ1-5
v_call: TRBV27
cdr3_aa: CASSPTRTGGGQPQHF
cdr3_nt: TGTGCCAGCAGTCCAACGCGGACAGGGGGCGGTCAGCCCCAGCATTTT

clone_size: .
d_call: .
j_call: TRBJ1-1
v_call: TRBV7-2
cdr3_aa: CASSLAGANTEAFF
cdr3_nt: TGTGCCAGCAGCTTAGCAGGGGCTAACACTGAAGCTTTCTTT

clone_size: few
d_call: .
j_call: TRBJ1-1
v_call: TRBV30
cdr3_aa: CAWSVQSKKAFF
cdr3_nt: TGTGCCTGGAGTGTACAGTCAAAAAAAGCTTTCTTT

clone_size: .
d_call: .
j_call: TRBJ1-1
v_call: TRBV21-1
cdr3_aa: CASSKGRPGTEAFF
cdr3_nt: TGTGCCAGCAGCAAAGGAAGGCCGGGCACTGAAGCTTTCTTT

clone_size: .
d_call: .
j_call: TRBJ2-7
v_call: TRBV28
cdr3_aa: CASQGPGSREQYF
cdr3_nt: TGTGCCAGCCAGGGCCCCGGATCGAGGGAGCAGTACTTC

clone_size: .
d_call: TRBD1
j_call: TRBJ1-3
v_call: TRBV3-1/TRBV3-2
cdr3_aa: CASSQDEDRAGNTIYF
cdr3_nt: TGTGCCAGCAGCCAAGATGAGGACAGGGCTGGAAACACCATATATTTT

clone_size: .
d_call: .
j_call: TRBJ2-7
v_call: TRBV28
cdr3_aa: CASKKQGFEQYF
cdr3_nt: TGTGCCAGCAAAAAACAGGGTTTTGAGCAGTACTTC

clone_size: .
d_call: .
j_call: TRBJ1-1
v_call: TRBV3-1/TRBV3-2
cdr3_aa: CASSLAGVNTEAFF
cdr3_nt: TGTGCCAGCAGCCTAGCGGGAGTAAACACTGAAGCTTTCTTT

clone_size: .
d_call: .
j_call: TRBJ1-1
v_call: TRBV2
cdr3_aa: CASSETLGGALNTEAFF
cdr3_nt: TGTGCCAGCAGTGAAACCCTGGGAGGGGCCCTGAACACTGAAGCTTTCTTT

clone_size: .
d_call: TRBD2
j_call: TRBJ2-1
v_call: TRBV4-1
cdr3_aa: CASSLRLAGGSYNEQFF
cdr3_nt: TGCGCCAGCAGCCTCCGACTAGCGGGGGGATCCTACAATGAGCAGTTCTTC

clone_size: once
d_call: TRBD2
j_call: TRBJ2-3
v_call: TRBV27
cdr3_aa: CASRILAGGTDTQYF
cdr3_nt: TGTGCCAGCAGGATACTAGCGGGGGGTACAGATACGCAGTATTTT

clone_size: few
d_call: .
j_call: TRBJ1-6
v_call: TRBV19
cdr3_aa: CATTRGENSPLHF
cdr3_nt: TGTGCCACCACCAGGGGAGAGAATTCACCCCTCCACTTT